The 10 T cell receptor beta chains in this list originate from one sample, sequenced in a study of T cells in women clearing cervical HPV infection. Clones were read by immunoSEQ multiplex PCR, and TCRdb kept only the in-frame ones, dropping some. This sample's table has some 23,000 clones. The source material was blood buffy coat. The receptors stem from a woman between 18 and 70 years old with a cervical HPV16 infection that either progressed to CIN3+ or cleared (not recorded which).

Notes on this clone: The CDR3 goes on 3 residues after the read ends, and that part is filled in from the germline J gene. The chain uses TRBV7-2 and TRBJ2-3; D not certain. CDR1 is SGHTA, CDR2 FQGNSA, per germline. This CDR3 contains 12 residues. Trimming took 5 bases from V and 7 from J, leaving 10 bases between them. CDR3 in amino acids: CASSPVRNTQYF. Incomplete CDR3 DNA: TGTGCCAGCAGCCCAGTCAGAAATACG.

The CDR3 loop is CASSLPRTGRFVYEQYF. The DNA read from the CDR3 is TGCGCCAGCAGCTTGCCCAGAACAGGGCGGTTTGTCTACGAG. The chain is built from TRBV5-1 and TRBJ2-7, with D maybe TRBD1 (6 bases). The read terminates 3 residues before the CDR3 end, so the remaining end is supplied by the germline J gene. There are 17 residues in the CDR3. Trimming cost V 1 base and J 3 bases, with 20 bases left between them. Per germline, CDR1 SGHRS and CDR2 YFSETQ.

As to this clone: Read sequence stops 3 residues before the CDR3 end, and the germline J gene provides the missing end. This chain connects TRBV5-1 to TRBJ2-3; TRBD1 matches at 8 bases. This CDR3 region has 16 residues. Germline assignment: CDR1 SGHRS and CDR2 YFSETQ. With V trimmed by 0 bases and J by 4 bases, 7 bases remained unmatched. The CDR3 sequence is CASSLEGRGRADTQYF. The part of the CDR3 DNA that was read is TGCGCCAGCAGCTTGGAGGGCAGGGGGCGTGCAGATACG. Full variable domain (remainder filled in from reference TRBV5-1 and TRBJ2-3): KAGVTQTPRYLIKTRGQQVTLSCSPISGHRSVSWYQQTPGQGLQFLFEYFSETQRNKGNFPGRFSGRQFSNSRSEMNVSTLELGDSALYLCASSLEGRGRADTQYFGPGTRLTVL.

Worth noting for this clone: The junction shows a germline mismatch at one end, possibly a read error. The read finishes 3 residues shy of the CDR3 end, and the germline J gene is used to complete it. This rearrangement joins TRBV18 to TRBJ1-1, with TRBD1 matching over 9 bases. This CDR3 has 15 amino acids. The germline V gene has CDR1 KGHSH and CDR2 LQKENI. Incomplete CDR3 DNA: TGTGTCAGCTCACCACTTTCCGGGACAGGGACTGAA. It specifies CVSSPLSGTGTE. The entire CDR3 sequence reads CVSSPLSGTGTEAFF.

As to this clone: With the read ending 3 residues before the CDR3 end, the germline J gene is used to fill in that end. V is TRBV11-3 and J is TRBJ1-1; no clear D gene. The V end lost 1 base, the J end lost 2 bases, and 5 bases lay between the germline ends. The CDR3 extends over 13 amino acids. The V gene's germline CDR1 is SGHNT and CDR2 YENEEA. The CDR3 region is CASSLAGNTEAFF. The DNA read from the CDR3 is TGTGCCAGCAGCTTAGCCGGTAACACTGAA. The whole variable domain, remainder taken from reference TRBV11-3 and TRBJ1-1, is EAGVVQSPRYKIIEKKQPVAFWCNPISGHNTLYWYLQNLGQGPELLIRYENEEAVDDSQLPKDRFSAERLKGVDSTLKIQPAELGDSAVYLCASSLAGNTEAFFGQGTRLTVV.

Worth noting for this clone: The CDR3 goes on 3 residues after the read ends, and that part is filled in from the germline J gene. The V gene is TRBV19, the J gene TRBJ2-7; TRBD2 is a possible D gene (5 bases). The ends were cut back, 1 base at V and 4 bases at J, with 11 bases in the middle. The CDR3 runs 14 residues. Germline V gene sequence: CDR1 LNHDA, CDR2 SQIVND (reference sequence). Incomplete CDR3 DNA: TGTGCCAGTAGTATAGGTAGCTCGGGGTACGAG. It codes for CASSIGSSGYE. The whole CDR3 region reads CASSIGSSGYEQYF.

Notes on this clone: The sequence runs out 3 residues before the end of the CDR3; the remainder is reconstructed from the germline J gene. This chain connects TRBV4-2 to TRBJ2-1; D perhaps matches TRBD1 (6 bases). V was trimmed by 0 bases and J by 1 base, leaving 13 bases between them. Germline CDR1 is LGHNA and CDR2 is YNFKEQ. The CDR3 is made up of 17 amino acids. CDR3 region: CASSQDGQQESYNEQFF. Partial CDR3 DNA: TGTGCCAGCAGCCAAGATGGACAGCAGGAGTCCTACAATGAG.

Concerning this clone itself: Read sequence stops 3 residues before the CDR3 end, and the germline J gene provides the missing end. The rearrangement links TRBV20-1 to TRBJ1-4, with D perhaps TRBD1 (5 bases). The CDR3 length is 14 residues. The V gene lost 5 bases and the J gene lost 0 bases, with 10 bases spanning the gap. CDR1 and CDR2 (germline): DFQATT, SNEGSKA (reference sequence). CDR3 amino acids: CSAGLQATNEKLFF. CDR3 DNA (partial): TGCAGTGCTGGATTACAGGCAACTAATGAAAAA.

As for this clone: The CDR3 end is not reached by the read, which stops 3 residues before it; the germline J gene fills it in. This chain joins TRBV6-2 or TRBV6-3 and TRBJ2-4; 9 bases map to TRBD2. Germline V lookup: CDR1 MNHEY, CDR2 SVGEGT. This CDR3 spans 15 amino acids. Trimming took 7 bases from V and 0 from J; bases not matched to a gene: 4. The CDR3 DNA, read in part, is TGTGCCAGCAAGATAGCGGGGGTAGCCAAAAACATT. This translates into CASKIAGVAKNI. Given in full, the CDR3 is CASKIAGVAKNIQYF.

Concerning this clone itself: The CDR3 extends 3 residues past the end of the read, so its final part is completed from the germline J gene. This chain uses TRBV9 with TRBJ2-3; no reliable D call. CDR1 SGDLS and CDR2 YYNGEE come from the germline V gene. CDR3 length: 15 amino acids. V lost 3 bases, J lost 1 base, and 12 bases lay in between. The CDR3 protein is CASSDYRSGTDTQYF. The CDR3 bases that were read are TGTGCCAGCAGCGACTACCGGTCCGGCACAGATACG.